These T cell receptor beta chains were read from a single sample in a study of T cells in narcolepsy. Assay used: immunoSEQ multiplex PCR; TCRdb lists only in-frame clones, some missing. The sample lists tens of thousands of clones, about four fifths occurring once. Sequenced: CD45RA- memory CD4+ T cells from PBMCs. The receptors were gathered from a human donor with narcolepsy. The conserved cysteine and the conserved F or W are not part of the CDR3 here.

CDR3 length	V gene	J gene	CDR3 protein
13	TRBV7-2	TRBJ2-5	ASTSGGPRGETQY
12	TRBV30	TRBJ1-2	AWSGGQGVHGYT
10	TRBV9	TRBJ1-2	ASSVEWGGYT
12	TRBV19	TRBJ2-1	ASNLAGGNNEQF
14	TRBV7-3	TRBJ2-3	ASSLGPRGAGDTQY
13	TRBV18	TRBJ2-7	ASSVDRGGSYEQY
18	TRBV9	TRBJ2-2	ASSVNLASGGVTNTGELF
14	TRBV19	TRBJ1-5	ASRTGQGAWNQPQH
13	TRBV19	TRBJ1-1	ASIEGDRGRTEAF
15	TRBV5-1	TRBJ2-1	ASSLPGQPSSYNEQF
11	TRBV28	TRBJ2-5	ASSYQGRETQY
12	TRBV19	TRBJ2-7	ASSIGRDLGVQY
12	TRBV5-1	TRBJ1-1	ASSTGSMNTEAF
11	TRBV27	TRBJ1-5	ASRGQGGQPQH
12	TRBV19	TRBJ2-3	ASTTDSRTDTQY
13	TRBV5-1	TRBJ1-2	ASSLAPEGGYGYT
9	TRBV20-1	TRBJ2-1	SANKLNEQF
13	TRBV5-1	TRBJ1-2	ASSYFGQGDYGYT
15	TRBV4-2	TRBJ1-2	ASSQEVGRGANYGYT
14	TRBV11-2	TRBJ2-1	ASSQGRTSGNNEQF
12	TRBV19	TRBJ1-5	ASSIGQSNQPQH
12	TRBV25-1	TRBJ1-6	ASRASSGRSPLH
12	TRBV6-5	TRBJ1-4	ASSEVSHRGKLF
13	TRBV27	TRBJ2-5	ASSLFGTAQETQY
12	TRBV14	TRBJ2-5	ASRGTGPQETQY
13	TRBV10-3	TRBJ1-6	AISESGGEYSPLH
11	TRBV27	TRBJ2-6	ASSLAGANVLT
12	TRBV9	TRBJ2-3	ASAPMGVADTQY
13	TRBV6-7	TRBJ2-1	ASTRGRQGRWEQF
17	TRBV4-2	TRBJ2-1	ASSLYGLAGGNSYNEQF
11	TRBV6-5	TRBJ1-2	ASSLDTVDGYT